This T cell receptor beta chain is drawn from a study of blood T cells in healthy people across ages. Findings and caveats of the study: Estimates of total diversity, which came from one million sequenced T cells, were considered to be underestimates. More naive CD4+ cells and higher diversity marked long-lived donors relative to aged donors.

Trimming cost V 0 bases and J 8 bases, with 13 bases left between them. CDR3 length: 14 amino acids. Per the germline V gene, CDR1 is MGHDK and CDR2 is SYGVNS. PCR was performed a second time for about 6 to 11 cycles using a sample-barcoded 5' primer and a J-beta primer mix. TCRdb re-derived calls from the 5' RACE reads in MiXCR, one entry per CDR3 protein. The profile shows approximately 810,000 distinct CDR3 sequences, 36% of them singletons. Turning to this clonotype: Its antigen remains unidentified.

Sequences were obtained from blood. This sequence originates from a man aged 18 to 29 in good health. The V gene is TRBV25-1, the J gene TRBJ1-2; no reliable D call. The CDR3 is CASSEYGENGGYTF. As DNA, the CDR3 is TGTGCCAGCAGTGAATATGGGGAAAACGGGGGCTACACCTTC.